Given below is one T cell receptor beta chain in context. Its antigen is undetermined. The CDR3 extends over 15 amino acids. From germline, CDR1 is SGHAT and CDR2 FQDESV (reference sequence). Trimming removed 5 bases from V and 0 bases from J, with 11 bases in between. This specimen comes from a study of blood T cells in healthy people across ages. Together with a sample-barcoded 5' primer, a J-beta primer mix was included in a second PCR lasting roughly 6 to 12 cycles. TCRdb re-called the 5' RACE reads with MiXCR, one entry per CDR3 protein. The sample has approximately 1,000,000 distinct CDR3 sequences, roughly two fifths seen once. Findings and caveats of the study: Estimates of total diversity, which came from one million sequenced T cells, were considered to be underestimates.

The sequence derives from a man younger than 35 in good health. The chain links TRBV11-1 to TRBJ2-1; D possibly corresponds to TRBD1 (5 bases). The sample consisted of blood. The CDR3 DNA reads as TGTGCCAGCAGCAGGACACCGACCTCCTACAATGAGCAGTTCTTC. Encoded protein: CASSRTPTSYNEQFF. Full variable domain (rest looked up from reference TRBV11-1 and TRBJ2-1): EAEVAQSPRYKITEKSQAVAFWCDPISGHATLYWYRQILGQGPELLVQFQDESVVDDSQLPKDRFSAERLKGVDSTLKIQPAELGDSAMYLCASSRTPTSYNEQFFGPGTRLTVL.